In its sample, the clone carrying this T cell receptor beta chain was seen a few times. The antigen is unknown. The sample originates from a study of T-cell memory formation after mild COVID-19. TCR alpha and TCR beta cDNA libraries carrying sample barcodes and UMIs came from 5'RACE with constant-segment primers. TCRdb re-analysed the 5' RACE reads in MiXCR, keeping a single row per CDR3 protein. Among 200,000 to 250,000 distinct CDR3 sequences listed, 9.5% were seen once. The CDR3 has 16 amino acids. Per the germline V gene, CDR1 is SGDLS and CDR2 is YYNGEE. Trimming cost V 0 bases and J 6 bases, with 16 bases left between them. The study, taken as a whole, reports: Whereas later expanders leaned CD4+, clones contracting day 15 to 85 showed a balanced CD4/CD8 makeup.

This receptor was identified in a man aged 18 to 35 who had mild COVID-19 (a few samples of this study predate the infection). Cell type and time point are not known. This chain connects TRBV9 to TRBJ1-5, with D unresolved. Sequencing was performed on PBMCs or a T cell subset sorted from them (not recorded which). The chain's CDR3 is CASSVGSAVLGQPQHF. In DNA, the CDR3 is TGTGCCAGCAGCGTAGGATCTGCGGTCCTTGGTCAGCCCCAGCATTTT. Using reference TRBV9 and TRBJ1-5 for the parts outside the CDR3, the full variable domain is DSGVTQTPKHLITATGQRVTLRCSPRSGDLSVYWYQQSLDQGLQFLIQYYNGEERAKGNILERFSAQQFPDLHSELNLSSLELGDSALYFCASSVGSAVLGQPQHFGDGTRLSIL.